This T cell receptor beta chain came from a study of cytomegalovirus exposure and HLA in healthy donors. Overall study findings and caveats: TRBV6-2, TRBV6-3 and other indistinguishable V segments were excluded. Earlier analysis found most TCR beta V segments productive about 87% or about 30% of the time. DRB1 showed the most TCR associations and HLA-C the fewest in a later analysis, as rates varied by HLA locus.

To note about this clone: What it binds is unknown.

The PCR had 60 Vbeta and 13 Jbeta primers. TCRdb's copy holds only in-frame clones and misses some; the assay was immunoSEQ multiplex PCR. This listing includes fewer than 85,000 clones. This CDR3 contains 13 residues. Trimming left V 6 bases short and J 2 bases short, with 11 bases between. Per the germline V gene, CDR1 is MNHEY and CDR2 is SMNVEV (reference sequence). The sequence came from a woman aged 40 to 50 in good health and CMV-seropositive. V and J are TRBV27 and TRBJ2-7, with D maybe TRBD1 (5 bases). Sequences were obtained from PBMCs. Here the CDR3 reads CASRAGLAYEQYF. The DNA for the CDR3 is TGTGCCAGCAGGGCAGGGTTAGCCTACGAGCAGTACTTC.